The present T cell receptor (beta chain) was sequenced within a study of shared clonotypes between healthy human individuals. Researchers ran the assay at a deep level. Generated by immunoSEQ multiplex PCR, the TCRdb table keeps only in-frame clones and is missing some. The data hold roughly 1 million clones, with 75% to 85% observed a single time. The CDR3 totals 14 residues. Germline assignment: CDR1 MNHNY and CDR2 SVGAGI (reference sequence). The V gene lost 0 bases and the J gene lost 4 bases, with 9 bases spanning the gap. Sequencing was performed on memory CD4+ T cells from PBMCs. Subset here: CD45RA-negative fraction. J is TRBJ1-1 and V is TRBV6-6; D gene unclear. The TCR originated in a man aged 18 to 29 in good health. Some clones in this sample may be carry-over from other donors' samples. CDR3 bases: TGTGCCAGCAGTTACTCGCCACGGGTCACTGAAGCTTTCTTT. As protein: CASSYSPRVTEAFF.